Listed below are T cell receptor beta chains from one sample, sequenced in a study of CD8 T cells in Susac syndrome. TCRdb re-derived calls from the immunoSEQ multiplex PCR reads in MiXCR, one entry per CDR3 protein. Of 65,000 to 80,000 distinct CDR3 sequences in the sample, about 91% were seen once. The sample consisted of CD8+ T cells from PBMCs. The source is a human donor with multiple sclerosis. The CDR3 runs from the conserved cysteine through the conserved F or W. Fields, in order: V gene, J gene, D gene, clone size, CDR3 protein, CDR3 DNA. The D gene is left open where the match is weak. Clone size is given for some rows only: seen once, a few or many times, or a class if the clone is expanded.

V gene: TRBV2; J gene: TRBJ2-2; D gene: TRBD2; clone size: once; CDR3 protein: CASSEVSSGSFTGELFF; CDR3 DNA: TGTGCCAGCAGTGAAGTTTCTAGCGGGAGTTTCACCGGGGAGCTGTTTTTT
V gene: TRBV2; J gene: TRBJ2-7; D gene: NA; clone size: NA; CDR3 protein: CASSAEHTGPYEQYF; CDR3 DNA: TGTGCCAGCAGCGCCGAACATACGGGGCCCTACGAGCAGTACTTC
V gene: TRBV7-7; J gene: TRBJ2-1; D gene: TRBD2; clone size: NA; CDR3 protein: CASSFGTSGNNEQFF; CDR3 DNA: TGTGCTAGCAGCTTCGGGACTAGCGGAAACAATGAGCAGTTCTTC
V gene: TRBV7-6; J gene: TRBJ1-1; D gene: NA; clone size: NA; CDR3 protein: CASSLAGAGITEAFF; CDR3 DNA: TGTGCCAGCAGCTTAGCGGGGGCAGGGATTACTGAAGCTTTCTTT
V gene: TRBV25-1; J gene: TRBJ2-1; D gene: TRBD2; clone size: NA; CDR3 protein: CASSDILAPYNEQFF; CDR3 DNA: TGTGCCAGCAGTGATATACTAGCGCCCTACAATGAGCAGTTCTTC
V gene: TRBV28; J gene: TRBJ2-1; D gene: NA; clone size: NA; CDR3 protein: CASSLTTGYNEQFF; CDR3 DNA: TGTGCCAGCAGTTTAACCACGGGATACAATGAGCAGTTCTTC
V gene: TRBV5-6; J gene: TRBJ1-1; D gene: NA; clone size: NA; CDR3 protein: CASSRTGIAEAFF; CDR3 DNA: TGTGCCAGCAGCCGAACAGGGATCGCTGAAGCTTTCTTT
V gene: TRBV5-4; J gene: TRBJ2-3; D gene: NA; clone size: NA; CDR3 protein: CASSLPPSPDTQYF; CDR3 DNA: TGTGCCAGCAGCCTCCCACCCTCCCCAGATACGCAGTATTTT
V gene: TRBV7-9; J gene: TRBJ1-1; D gene: TRBD1; clone size: NA; CDR3 protein: CASSHQTGGFTEAFF; CDR3 DNA: TGTGCCAGCAGCCACCAGACAGGGGGCTTCACTGAAGCTTTCTTT
V gene: TRBV11-2; J gene: TRBJ1-4; D gene: TRBD1; clone size: NA; CDR3 protein: CASSRITGGLFF; CDR3 DNA: TGTGCCAGCAGCCGCATTACAGGGGGTCTGTTTTTT
V gene: TRBV29-1; J gene: TRBJ2-5; D gene: NA; clone size: NA; CDR3 protein: CSVGDTATIQETQYF; CDR3 DNA: TGCAGCGTTGGGGACACAGCAACGATACAAGAGACCCAGTACTTC
V gene: TRBV10-2; J gene: TRBJ2-3; D gene: TRBD2; clone size: NA; CDR3 protein: CASRGFGLAGTDTQYF; CDR3 DNA: TGCGCCAGCAGAGGATTCGGACTAGCGGGCACAGATACGCAGTATTTT
V gene: TRBV19; J gene: TRBJ1-1; D gene: NA; clone size: NA; CDR3 protein: CASSIWESGLGTEAFF; CDR3 DNA: TGTGCCAGTAGTATATGGGAGTCGGGGCTAGGAACTGAAGCTTTCTTT
V gene: TRBV4-1; J gene: TRBJ2-6; D gene: NA; clone size: few; CDR3 protein: CASSQDSGANVLTF; CDR3 DNA: TGCGCCAGCAGCCAAGACTCTGGGGCCAACGTCCTGACTTTC
V gene: TRBV6-5; J gene: TRBJ2-1; D gene: NA; clone size: NA; CDR3 protein: CASSLSGDFYNEQFF; CDR3 DNA: TGTGCCAGCAGTCTTAGCGGAGACTTCTACAATGAGCAGTTCTTC
V gene: TRBV19; J gene: TRBJ2-1; D gene: NA; clone size: NA; CDR3 protein: CASSIRLDQYNEQFF; CDR3 DNA: TGTGCCAGTAGTATAAGACTAGACCAATACAATGAGCAGTTCTTC
V gene: TRBV13; J gene: TRBJ2-7; D gene: TRBD1; clone size: NA; CDR3 protein: CASSPSGTGYEQYF; CDR3 DNA: TGTGCCAGCAGCCCCTCCGGGACAGGGTACGAGCAGTACTTC
V gene: TRBV7-6; J gene: TRBJ2-7; D gene: NA; clone size: once; CDR3 protein: CASSLGSGAVNEQYF; CDR3 DNA: TGTGCCAGCAGCTTAGGTTCAGGGGCGGTTAACGAGCAGTACTTC
V gene: TRBV2; J gene: TRBJ2-7; D gene: TRBD2; clone size: NA; CDR3 protein: CASIGPSGHEQYF; CDR3 DNA: TGTGCCAGCATCGGGCCTAGCGGCCACGAGCAGTACTTC
V gene: TRBV7-8; J gene: TRBJ1-2; D gene: NA; clone size: NA; CDR3 protein: CASSPPRGFTNYGYTF; CDR3 DNA: TGTGCCAGCAGCCCCCCTAGGGGATTTACTAACTATGGCTACACCTTC
V gene: TRBV6-1; J gene: TRBJ1-1; D gene: TRBD1; clone size: NA; CDR3 protein: CASRPQGFGMNTEAFF; CDR3 DNA: TGTGCCAGCAGACCACAGGGGTTTGGGATGAACACTGAAGCTTTCTTT
V gene: TRBV28; J gene: TRBJ2-7; D gene: TRBD1; clone size: NA; CDR3 protein: CASSSNRDRVYEQYF; CDR3 DNA: TGTGCCAGCAGTTCGAACCGGGACAGGGTCTACGAGCAGTACTTC
V gene: TRBV24-1; J gene: TRBJ2-7; D gene: NA; clone size: NA; CDR3 protein: CATSDVGDYEQYF; CDR3 DNA: TGTGCCACCAGTGATGTAGGGGACTACGAGCAGTACTTC
V gene: TRBV7-7; J gene: TRBJ2-7; D gene: NA; clone size: NA; CDR3 protein: CASSLGSGFSYEQYF; CDR3 DNA: TGTGCCAGCAGCTTAGGTTCAGGTTTCTCCTACGAGCAGTACTTC
V gene: TRBV4-3; J gene: TRBJ2-1; D gene: TRBD2; clone size: NA; CDR3 protein: CASSQVAFRPWTSASYNEQFF; CDR3 DNA: TGCGCCAGCAGCCAAGTGGCCTTCCGGCCGTGGACTAGCGCATCCTACAATGAGCAGTTCTTC
V gene: TRBV11-2; J gene: TRBJ2-6; D gene: NA; clone size: NA; CDR3 protein: CASSLVWRLSGANVLTF; CDR3 DNA: TGTGCCAGCAGCTTAGTATGGCGGCTCTCTGGGGCCAACGTCCTGACTTTC
V gene: TRBV2; J gene: TRBJ2-7; D gene: NA; clone size: few; CDR3 protein: CASSERAGEQYF; CDR3 DNA: TGTGCCAGCAGCGAAAGAGCCGGCGAGCAGTACTTC
V gene: TRBV28; J gene: TRBJ2-7; D gene: NA; clone size: NA; CDR3 protein: CASSSSVSGSDEQYF; CDR3 DNA: TGTGCCAGCAGTAGTTCTGTGAGCGGGTCGGACGAGCAGTACTTC
V gene: TRBV7-9; J gene: TRBJ1-5; D gene: NA; clone size: NA; CDR3 protein: CASSLLDQPQHF; CDR3 DNA: TGTGCCAGCAGCCTACTAGATCAGCCCCAGCATTTT
V gene: TRBV27; J gene: TRBJ1-4; D gene: NA; clone size: NA; CDR3 protein: CASSIRRTNEKLFF; CDR3 DNA: TGTGCCAGCAGTATCAGGAGGACTAATGAAAAACTGTTTTTT
V gene: TRBV25-1; J gene: TRBJ2-5; D gene: NA; clone size: NA; CDR3 protein: CASTPGPPETQYF; CDR3 DNA: TGTGCCAGCACTCCCGGGCCGCCGGAGACCCAGTACTTC
V gene: TRBV12-3/TRBV12-4; J gene: TRBJ2-1; D gene: NA; clone size: NA; CDR3 protein: CASSSKGGRWSYNEQFF; CDR3 DNA: TGTGCCAGCAGCTCGAAAGGGGGGAGATGGTCCTACAATGAGCAGTTCTTC
V gene: TRBV6-5; J gene: TRBJ1-2; D gene: NA; clone size: once; CDR3 protein: CASTMEGRNYTF; CDR3 DNA: TGTGCCAGCACCATGGAAGGGAGGAACTACACCTTC
V gene: TRBV20-1; J gene: TRBJ2-7; D gene: TRBD1; clone size: NA; CDR3 protein: CSAKDRKTHEQYF; CDR3 DNA: TGCAGTGCTAAGGACAGGAAGACCCACGAGCAGTACTTC
V gene: TRBV3-1; J gene: TRBJ2-2; D gene: NA; clone size: NA; CDR3 protein: CASSQDREDGELFF; CDR3 DNA: TGTGCCAGCAGCCAAGACAGGGAGGACGGGGAGCTGTTTTTT
V gene: TRBV28; J gene: TRBJ1-5; D gene: NA; clone size: NA; CDR3 protein: CASSLGSGGSNQPQHF; CDR3 DNA: TGTGCCAGCAGTTTAGGGTCCGGGGGGAGCAATCAGCCCCAGCATTTT
V gene: TRBV20-1; J gene: TRBJ2-3; D gene: TRBD2; clone size: NA; CDR3 protein: CSARGARGRAYDTDTQYF; CDR3 DNA: TGCAGTGCTAGAGGGGCTCGCGGGAGGGCCTACGACACAGATACGCAGTATTTT
V gene: TRBV7-8; J gene: TRBJ1-3; D gene: NA; clone size: NA; CDR3 protein: CASSLGAGGAGNTIYF; CDR3 DNA: TGTGCCAGCAGCTTGGGGGCGGGGGGCGCTGGAAACACCATATATTTT
V gene: TRBV5-1; J gene: TRBJ2-7; D gene: NA; clone size: NA; CDR3 protein: CASSLVGAVEPYEQYF; CDR3 DNA: TGCGCCAGCAGCTTGGTAGGGGCAGTCGAGCCCTACGAGCAGTACTTC
V gene: TRBV29-1; J gene: TRBJ2-3; D gene: NA; clone size: NA; CDR3 protein: CSAPYVGGSTDTQYF; CDR3 DNA: TGCAGCGCCCCGTACGTCGGGGGTAGCACAGATACGCAGTATTTT
V gene: TRBV3-1; J gene: TRBJ2-7; D gene: NA; clone size: few; CDR3 protein: CASSQTDSSYEQYF; CDR3 DNA: TGTGCCAGCAGCCAAACGGACAGTTCCTACGAGCAGTACTTC
V gene: TRBV19; J gene: TRBJ2-1; D gene: TRBD2; clone size: NA; CDR3 protein: CASSIGGDNEQFF; CDR3 DNA: TGTGCCAGTAGTATCGGGGGGGACAATGAGCAGTTCTTC
V gene: TRBV19; J gene: TRBJ2-1; D gene: NA; clone size: NA; CDR3 protein: CASSFQGNNEQFF; CDR3 DNA: TGTGCCAGTAGTTTCCAGGGGAACAATGAGCAGTTCTTC
V gene: TRBV11-2; J gene: TRBJ1-1; D gene: NA; clone size: once; CDR3 protein: CASRGNTEAFF; CDR3 DNA: TGTGCCAGCAGGGGGAACACTGAAGCTTTCTTT
V gene: TRBV7-8; J gene: TRBJ2-1; D gene: TRBD2; clone size: NA; CDR3 protein: CASQTPRSSGSYEQFF; CDR3 DNA: TGTGCCAGCCAAACGCCGCGGTCTAGCGGGAGTTATGAGCAGTTCTTC
V gene: TRBV6-6; J gene: TRBJ1-5; D gene: NA; clone size: NA; CDR3 protein: CASSSTTEHSNQPQHF; CDR3 DNA: TGTGCCAGCAGTTCTACGACAGAGCATAGCAATCAGCCCCAGCATTTT
V gene: TRBV29-1; J gene: TRBJ2-7; D gene: NA; clone size: NA; CDR3 protein: CSVLLPAVYEQYF; CDR3 DNA: TGCAGCGTTCTTCTTCCAGCGGTCTACGAGCAGTACTTC
V gene: TRBV12-3/TRBV12-4; J gene: TRBJ1-1; D gene: NA; clone size: NA; CDR3 protein: CASSALGSPPEAFF; CDR3 DNA: TGTGCCAGCAGCGCCCTGGGCTCCCCCCCTGAAGCTTTCTTT
V gene: TRBV5-1; J gene: TRBJ2-7; D gene: NA; clone size: NA; CDR3 protein: CASSPDSTYEQYF; CDR3 DNA: TGCGCCAGCAGCCCGGACAGCACCTACGAGCAGTACTTC
V gene: TRBV25-1; J gene: TRBJ2-7; D gene: TRBD1; clone size: NA; CDR3 protein: CANSYGTGKYEQYF; CDR3 DNA: TGTGCCAACAGCTACGGGACAGGGAAATACGAGCAGTACTTC
V gene: TRBV9; J gene: TRBJ2-1; D gene: NA; clone size: NA; CDR3 protein: CASSSNSRQAGSYNEQFF; CDR3 DNA: TGTGCCAGCAGCTCCAACTCGAGACAGGCGGGGAGCTACAATGAGCAGTTCTTC
V gene: TRBV6-4; J gene: TRBJ2-5; D gene: NA; clone size: NA; CDR3 protein: CASSDSGAVEETQYF; CDR3 DNA: TGTGCCAGCAGTGACTCTGGGGCGGTCGAAGAGACCCAGTACTTC
V gene: TRBV7-9; J gene: TRBJ1-6; D gene: TRBD1; clone size: once; CDR3 protein: CASSQTGTDIHSSYSPLHF; CDR3 DNA: TGTGCCAGCAGCCAAACCGGGACAGATATTCACTCCTCTTATTCACCCCTCCACTTT
V gene: TRBV4-3; J gene: TRBJ2-1; D gene: NA; clone size: NA; CDR3 protein: CASSQDGGSYEQFF; CDR3 DNA: TGCGCCAGCAGCCAAGATGGAGGGTCGTATGAGCAGTTCTTC